This T cell receptor (beta chain) was retrieved from a study of OX40 agonist ivuxolimab in advanced cancers. Produced via immunoSEQ multiplex PCR; TCRdb's table is partial and in-frame only. This sample carries roughly 17,000 clones, roughly 88% of them seen once, and the ten largest clones take 10% to 15%. V dropped 3 bases and J dropped 0 bases, with 11 bases sitting between them. The CDR3 runs to 15 residues. The germline gives CDR1 LNHDA, CDR2 SQIVND (reference sequence). This TCR came from an adult with an advanced solid tumor such as melanoma, head and neck, liver or kidney cancer. This chain connects TRBV19 to TRBJ1-1, with D unresolved. Sequenced here: CD4+ or CD8+ T cells sorted from blood, sampled in a trial of the OX40 agonist ivuxolimab. The CDR3 here is CASSMVREMNTEAFF. Here the CDR3 DNA reads TGTGCCAGTAGTATGGTGAGGGAAATGAACACTGAAGCTTTCTTT.